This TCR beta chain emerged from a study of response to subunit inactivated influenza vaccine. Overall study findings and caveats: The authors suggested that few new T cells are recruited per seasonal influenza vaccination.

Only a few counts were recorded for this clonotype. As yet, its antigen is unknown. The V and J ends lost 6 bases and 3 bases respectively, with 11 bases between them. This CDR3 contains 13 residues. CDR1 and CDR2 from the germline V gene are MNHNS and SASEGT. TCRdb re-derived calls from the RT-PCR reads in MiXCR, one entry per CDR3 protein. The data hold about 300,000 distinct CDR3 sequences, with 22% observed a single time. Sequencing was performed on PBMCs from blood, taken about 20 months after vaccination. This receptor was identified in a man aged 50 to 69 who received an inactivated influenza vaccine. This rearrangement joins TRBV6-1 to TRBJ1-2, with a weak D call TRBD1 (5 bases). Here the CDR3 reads CASSGTGHYGYTF. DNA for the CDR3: TGTGCCAGCAGCGGCACAGGTCACTATGGCTACACCTTC.